Listed below are T cell receptor beta chains from one sample, sequenced in a study of shared clonotypes between healthy human individuals. Produced via immunoSEQ multiplex PCR; TCRdb's table is partial and in-frame only. The sample has roughly 890,000 clones, 92% seen once. The sample consisted of naive CD8+ T cells sorted from blood. Receptor source: a man aged 25-45 years in good health. The CDR3 runs from the conserved cysteine through the conserved F or W. The D gene is left open where the match is weak. Clone size appears in some rows only: once, few, many, or a class for an expanded clone.

J gene: TRBJ2-1; V gene: TRBV6-5; D gene: TRBD2; clone size: once; CDR3 DNA: TGTGCCAGCAGCCCCGGGGGGGGAGACTACAATGAGCAGTTCTTC; CDR3 protein: CASSPGGGDYNEQFF
J gene: TRBJ2-2; V gene: TRBV29-1; D gene: TRBD2; clone size: once; CDR3 DNA: TGCAGCGTTGAAGATTGGACTAGCGGGAGTGGGACCGGGGAGCTGTTTTTT; CDR3 protein: CSVEDWTSGSGTGELFF
J gene: TRBJ2-7; V gene: TRBV4-1; D gene: NA; clone size: NA; CDR3 DNA: TGCGCCAGCAGCCAAGATTCGGAATCCTACGAGCAGTACTTC; CDR3 protein: CASSQDSESYEQYF
J gene: TRBJ2-3; V gene: TRBV28; D gene: NA; clone size: NA; CDR3 DNA: TGTGCCACCGAAAGCCCAGATACGCAGTATTTT; CDR3 protein: CATESPDTQYF
J gene: TRBJ2-7; V gene: TRBV9; D gene: TRBD2; clone size: NA; CDR3 DNA: TGTGCCAGCAGCCCGGCGGGGGTTTACGAGCAGTACTTC; CDR3 protein: CASSPAGVYEQYF
J gene: TRBJ1-4; V gene: TRBV7-8; D gene: NA; clone size: once; CDR3 DNA: TGTGCCAGCAGCTTATTCGAGAACCCCACAACTAATGAAAAACTGTTTTTT; CDR3 protein: CASSLFENPTTNEKLFF
J gene: TRBJ2-3; V gene: TRBV9; D gene: TRBD2; clone size: NA; CDR3 DNA: TGTGCCAGCAGCGTACACTCCGGGACTAGCCCCCATACGCAGTATTTT; CDR3 protein: CASSVHSGTSPHTQYF
J gene: TRBJ2-5; V gene: TRBV6-5; D gene: TRBD1; clone size: once; CDR3 DNA: TGTGCCAGCAGACTTGGGACAGGGGGTCAAGAGACCCAGTACTTC; CDR3 protein: CASRLGTGGQETQYF
J gene: TRBJ2-1; V gene: TRBV9; D gene: TRBD2; clone size: NA; CDR3 DNA: TGTGCCAGCAGCGCATACAGGACTAGCACAAATGAGCAGTTCTTC; CDR3 protein: CASSAYRTSTNEQFF
J gene: TRBJ2-7; V gene: TRBV14; D gene: TRBD2; clone size: NA; CDR3 DNA: TGTGCCAGCAGCCACTCCGGGACTAGCATTTTCTACGAGCAGTACTTC; CDR3 protein: CASSHSGTSIFYEQYF
J gene: TRBJ2-1; V gene: TRBV6-6; D gene: NA; clone size: NA; CDR3 DNA: TGTGCCAGCAGTACAGGAGTCTCCTACAATGAGCAGTTCTTC; CDR3 protein: CASSTGVSYNEQFF
J gene: TRBJ2-7; V gene: TRBV28; D gene: NA; clone size: NA; CDR3 DNA: TGTGCCAGCAGTTTAATCGGGAACGAGCAGTACTTC; CDR3 protein: CASSLIGNEQYF
J gene: TRBJ2-5; V gene: TRBV7-7; D gene: NA; clone size: NA; CDR3 DNA: TGTGCTAGCAGCTTAGACGGGGGACAAGAGACCCAGTACTTC; CDR3 protein: CASSLDGGQETQYF
J gene: TRBJ2-7; V gene: TRBV4-2; D gene: NA; clone size: NA; CDR3 DNA: TGTGCCAGCAGCCAGGAGGACAGCTGGGCCTACGAGCAGTACTTC; CDR3 protein: CASSQEDSWAYEQYF
J gene: TRBJ2-4; V gene: TRBV11-2; D gene: NA; clone size: NA; CDR3 DNA: TGTGCCAGCAGCTTAGTCGGAACGGATCAGTACTTC; CDR3 protein: CASSLVGTDQYF
J gene: TRBJ2-1; V gene: TRBV6-6; D gene: TRBD2; clone size: NA; CDR3 DNA: TGTGCCAGCAGTAACGGACTAGCGGAAAATTACAATGAGCAGTTCTTC; CDR3 protein: CASSNGLAENYNEQFF
J gene: TRBJ2-7; V gene: TRBV15; D gene: TRBD2; clone size: NA; CDR3 DNA: TGTGCCACCAGCAGAGCGCGGGGGGAAGGCTACGAGCAGTACTTC; CDR3 protein: CATSRARGEGYEQYF
J gene: TRBJ2-3; V gene: TRBV27; D gene: TRBD2; clone size: NA; CDR3 DNA: TGTGCCAGCAGTCCACCAGGACTAGCGGGAGGGCCCCGCACAGATACGCAGTATTTT; CDR3 protein: CASSPPGLAGGPRTDTQYF
J gene: TRBJ1-1; V gene: TRBV28; D gene: NA; clone size: NA; CDR3 DNA: TGTGCCAGCAGTTTATCCATCAACACTGAAGCTTTCTTT; CDR3 protein: CASSLSINTEAFF
J gene: TRBJ2-7; V gene: TRBV27; D gene: TRBD1; clone size: NA; CDR3 DNA: TGTGCCAGCAGTTTAAGTAACGACAGGGCCTACGAGCAGTACTTC; CDR3 protein: CASSLSNDRAYEQYF
J gene: TRBJ2-7; V gene: TRBV4-1; D gene: NA; clone size: once; CDR3 DNA: TGCGCCAGCAGCCGGCAGGGCTACGAGCAGTACTTC; CDR3 protein: CASSRQGYEQYF
J gene: TRBJ1-1; V gene: TRBV27; D gene: NA; clone size: NA; CDR3 DNA: TGTGCCAGCAGTTACCCAGGGAAGGACACTGAAGCTTTCTTT; CDR3 protein: CASSYPGKDTEAFF
J gene: TRBJ2-5; V gene: TRBV28; D gene: NA; clone size: NA; CDR3 DNA: TGTGCCAGCAGTACCCCCTTTAAAGAGACCCAGTACTTC; CDR3 protein: CASSTPFKETQYF
J gene: TRBJ2-5; V gene: TRBV7-9; D gene: TRBD2; clone size: NA; CDR3 DNA: TGTGCCAGCAGCCATTCCACCCCGGGGACTAGCGGGAGGGTTGGAGCCCAGTACTTC; CDR3 protein: CASSHSTPGTSGRVGAQYF
J gene: TRBJ1-1; V gene: TRBV27; D gene: TRBD1; clone size: NA; CDR3 DNA: TGTGCCAGCAGAATGGGACAGTTGAACACTGAAGCTTTCTTT; CDR3 protein: CASRMGQLNTEAFF
J gene: TRBJ2-1; V gene: TRBV27; D gene: TRBD2; clone size: NA; CDR3 DNA: TGTGCCAGCAGTTTACTTAGCGGGAGTGGGGACAATGAGCAGTTCTTC; CDR3 protein: CASSLLSGSGDNEQFF
J gene: TRBJ2-3; V gene: TRBV11-2; D gene: TRBD2; clone size: NA; CDR3 DNA: TGTGCCAGCAGCTTAGTGGGCGGGAGCAGCACAGATACGCAGTATTTT; CDR3 protein: CASSLVGGSSTDTQYF
J gene: TRBJ2-7; V gene: TRBV10-3; D gene: NA; clone size: NA; CDR3 DNA: TGTGCCATCAGTGATCAAGATTTATTGCGGGGAGCCTACGAGCAGTACTTC; CDR3 protein: CAISDQDLLRGAYEQYF
J gene: TRBJ2-3; V gene: TRBV9; D gene: NA; clone size: NA; CDR3 DNA: TGTGCCAGCAGCGACCCCGGGGACGGAGATACGCAGTATTTT; CDR3 protein: CASSDPGDGDTQYF
J gene: TRBJ2-7; V gene: TRBV6-7; D gene: NA; clone size: NA; CDR3 DNA: TGTGCCAGCAGTGACTCCCCAGCAATAGAGTACTTC; CDR3 protein: CASSDSPAIEYF
J gene: TRBJ1-1; V gene: TRBV19; D gene: NA; clone size: NA; CDR3 DNA: TGTGCCAGTAGTATGTGGAAAGGCGAAGCTTTCTTT; CDR3 protein: CASSMWKGEAFF
J gene: TRBJ2-1; V gene: TRBV5-1; D gene: TRBD2; clone size: NA; CDR3 DNA: TGCGCCAGCAGCGTTTGGGCGGGAGAGCACAATGAGCAGTTCTTC; CDR3 protein: CASSVWAGEHNEQFF
J gene: TRBJ2-5; V gene: TRBV5-4; D gene: TRBD2; clone size: NA; CDR3 DNA: TGTGCCAGCAGCTCGGGACTAGGGGAAGAGACCCAGTACTTC; CDR3 protein: CASSSGLGEETQYF
J gene: TRBJ1-5; V gene: TRBV19; D gene: NA; clone size: NA; CDR3 DNA: TGTGCCAGTAGTATGCCCGGGGGCTATCAGCCCCAGCATTTT; CDR3 protein: CASSMPGGYQPQHF
J gene: TRBJ1-5; V gene: TRBV19; D gene: TRBD1; clone size: NA; CDR3 DNA: TGTGCCAGTAGTTGGGGGACAGGAAATCAGCCCCAGCATTTT; CDR3 protein: CASSWGTGNQPQHF
J gene: TRBJ2-1; V gene: TRBV21-1; D gene: NA; clone size: NA; CDR3 DNA: TGTGCCAGCAGCAGGCCCCTGGGAGGGGTCACCTACAATGAGCAGTTCTTC; CDR3 protein: CASSRPLGGVTYNEQFF
J gene: TRBJ1-5; V gene: TRBV4-1; D gene: NA; clone size: few; CDR3 DNA: TGCGCCAGCAGCCAAACCCAGGGTAGCAATCAGCCCCAGCATTTT; CDR3 protein: CASSQTQGSNQPQHF
J gene: TRBJ1-2; V gene: TRBV27; D gene: NA; clone size: NA; CDR3 DNA: TGTGCCAGCAGTATCACAGGGTCCCAAGGCTACACCTTC; CDR3 protein: CASSITGSQGYTF
J gene: TRBJ2-5; V gene: TRBV2; D gene: TRBD1; clone size: NA; CDR3 DNA: TGTGCCATCCCCAGGTACATGACAGGGGAACAAGAGACCCAGTACTTC; CDR3 protein: CAIPRYMTGEQETQYF
J gene: TRBJ2-2; V gene: TRBV9; D gene: NA; clone size: NA; CDR3 DNA: TGTGCCAGCAGCCCCTCGGGGGAGATAGTCACCGGGGAGCTGTTTTTT; CDR3 protein: CASSPSGEIVTGELFF
J gene: TRBJ1-5; V gene: TRBV27; D gene: TRBD1; clone size: few; CDR3 DNA: TGTGCCAGCAGCAAGGGACAGAGCTACAATCAGCCCCAGCATTTT; CDR3 protein: CASSKGQSYNQPQHF
J gene: TRBJ1-2; V gene: TRBV4-1; D gene: NA; clone size: NA; CDR3 DNA: TGCGCCAGCAGCCAAGTTTTGGGTGAAACTAACTATGGCTACACCTTC; CDR3 protein: CASSQVLGETNYGYTF
J gene: TRBJ2-2; V gene: TRBV18; D gene: NA; clone size: NA; CDR3 DNA: TGTGCCAGCTCACCAGACAGCCCCGGGGAGCTGTTTTTT; CDR3 protein: CASSPDSPGELFF
J gene: TRBJ2-1; V gene: TRBV9; D gene: NA; clone size: once; CDR3 DNA: TGTGCCAGCGGGGGCGGGAACGTCGATGAGCAGTTCTTC; CDR3 protein: CASGGGNVDEQFF
J gene: TRBJ2-2; V gene: TRBV15; D gene: NA; clone size: NA; CDR3 DNA: TGTGCCACCAGCGAGGTTTTGACGCGACTCTTTGGCACCGGGGAGCTGTTTTTT; CDR3 protein: CATSEVLTRLFGTGELFF
J gene: TRBJ2-5; V gene: TRBV25-1; D gene: NA; clone size: NA; CDR3 DNA: TGTGCCAGCAGGGGGCAGGCCCAGTACTTC; CDR3 protein: CASRGQAQYF
J gene: TRBJ2-3; V gene: TRBV19; D gene: NA; clone size: NA; CDR3 DNA: TGTGCCAGTAGTATACTCCTGGAGGGTCTACATACGCAGTATTTT; CDR3 protein: CASSILLEGLHTQYF
J gene: TRBJ2-7; V gene: TRBV7-9; D gene: NA; clone size: NA; CDR3 DNA: TGTGCCAGCAGCTTACCGTTAGCTGGGAACGAGCAGTACTTC; CDR3 protein: CASSLPLAGNEQYF
J gene: TRBJ1-2; V gene: TRBV5-1; D gene: NA; clone size: NA; CDR3 DNA: TGCGCCAGCAGCTTGTCTCGGTCGAATTATGAGAACAGCCAATCCTACTATGGCTACACCTTC; CDR3 protein: CASSLSRSNYENSQSYYGYTF
J gene: TRBJ1-5; V gene: TRBV28; D gene: NA; clone size: NA; CDR3 DNA: TGTGCCAGCAGCATAGATCGACAAACTCCGGAGCCCCAGCATTTT; CDR3 protein: CASSIDRQTPEPQHF
J gene: TRBJ2-1; V gene: TRBV6-5; D gene: NA; clone size: few; CDR3 DNA: TGTGCCAGCAGTTACGGGGTCTCGGGAAGTGAGCAGTTCTTC; CDR3 protein: CASSYGVSGSEQFF
J gene: TRBJ2-7; V gene: TRBV18; D gene: TRBD1; clone size: NA; CDR3 DNA: TGTGCCAGCTCACCGGGACAGGGGTCAATCGAGCAGTACTTC; CDR3 protein: CASSPGQGSIEQYF
J gene: TRBJ2-1; V gene: TRBV28; D gene: TRBD1; clone size: NA; CDR3 DNA: TGTGCCAGCAGCCAGACAGGGGGGTCCTACAATGAGCAGTTCTTC; CDR3 protein: CASSQTGGSYNEQFF
J gene: TRBJ1-1; V gene: TRBV28; D gene: NA; clone size: once; CDR3 DNA: TGTGCCAGCAGTTTCCCAACCAGGGGTACTGAAGCTTTCTTT; CDR3 protein: CASSFPTRGTEAFF
J gene: TRBJ2-1; V gene: TRBV7-9; D gene: TRBD2; clone size: NA; CDR3 DNA: TGTGCCAGCAGCCCCACTAGCGGGCCTTACAATGAGCAGTTCTTC; CDR3 protein: CASSPTSGPYNEQFF
J gene: TRBJ2-2; V gene: TRBV29-1; D gene: NA; clone size: NA; CDR3 DNA: TGCAGCGTTGTGACTAGGACCGGGGAGCTGTTTTTT; CDR3 protein: CSVVTRTGELFF
J gene: TRBJ2-2; V gene: TRBV6-4; D gene: NA; clone size: NA; CDR3 DNA: TGTGCCAGCAGTGACTCCGCCGGGCAGGAGCTGTTTTTT; CDR3 protein: CASSDSAGQELFF
J gene: TRBJ2-3; V gene: TRBV6-1; D gene: NA; clone size: NA; CDR3 DNA: TGTGCCAGCAGTGTGTACGAGGCTCCCAGCACAGATACGCAGTATTTT; CDR3 protein: CASSVYEAPSTDTQYF
J gene: TRBJ2-7; V gene: TRBV5-6; D gene: NA; clone size: NA; CDR3 DNA: TGTGCCAGCAGCTTACAACAGTCCTACGAGCAGTACTTC; CDR3 protein: CASSLQQSYEQYF